Listed below are T cell receptor beta chains from one sample, sequenced in a study of cytomegalovirus exposure and HLA in healthy donors. The assay was immunoSEQ multiplex PCR, and TCRdb's table has in-frame clones only and misses some. The sample contains some 150,000 clones, roughly 80% of which appear only once. What was sequenced was PBMCs. The receptors shown here come from a man in his forties or fifties in good health and CMV-seropositive. Both conserved end residues are part of each CDR3.

cdr3_aa: CASRIQGAGGYTF
j_call: TRBJ1-2
v_call: TRBV28

cdr3_aa: CAISESGGGNNSPLHF
j_call: TRBJ1-6
v_call: TRBV10-3

cdr3_aa: CASSLLTGSYNEQFF
j_call: TRBJ2-1
v_call: TRBV5-6

cdr3_aa: CALQGTSGNTIYF
j_call: TRBJ1-3
v_call: TRBV30

cdr3_aa: CASSEWGPSSGNTIYF
j_call: TRBJ1-3
v_call: TRBV6-1

cdr3_aa: CASSYSIQTSSYEQYF
j_call: TRBJ2-7
v_call: TRBV6-5

cdr3_aa: CASSEVAGDYEQYF
j_call: TRBJ2-7
v_call: TRBV6-1

cdr3_aa: CASSPGGEQYF
j_call: TRBJ2-7
v_call: TRBV7-9

cdr3_aa: CASSLWLGLEKETQYF
j_call: TRBJ2-5
v_call: TRBV28

cdr3_aa: CASSRRQTTYEQYF
j_call: TRBJ2-7
v_call: TRBV2

cdr3_aa: CASSQRGGSGEKLFF
j_call: TRBJ1-4
v_call: TRBV7-2

cdr3_aa: CASSHYGTDYGYTF
j_call: TRBJ1-2
v_call: TRBV7-2

cdr3_aa: CASSQGRREGSTYF
j_call: TRBJ2-7
v_call: TRBV4-1

cdr3_aa: CASKAGGPLNEQFF
j_call: TRBJ2-1
v_call: TRBV7-9

cdr3_aa: CATSMVGNLRGQYF
j_call: TRBJ2-5
v_call: TRBV15

cdr3_aa: CAGSPNSRETQYF
j_call: TRBJ2-5
v_call: TRBV7-3

cdr3_aa: CSVVPGQGGEKLFF
j_call: TRBJ1-4
v_call: TRBV29-1

cdr3_aa: CASSQDLTAGTIYF
j_call: TRBJ1-3
v_call: TRBV14

cdr3_aa: CASSESVAGGHEQFF
j_call: TRBJ2-1
v_call: TRBV25-1

cdr3_aa: CASSYLVGQGGYTF
j_call: TRBJ1-2
v_call: TRBV6-5